Listed here is a single T cell receptor (beta chain). The J segment lost 4 bases and the V segment lost 7 bases, leaving 10 bases of the junction unmatched. The V gene's germline CDR1 is MNHEY and CDR2 SMNVEV (reference sequence). This CDR3 contains 16 residues. The record originates from a study of blood T cell repertoires in COVID-19. About the study: Both acute and convalescent COVID-19 samples were obtained from the United States, Italy and Spain. T cells, B-cell-depleted T cells, or PBMCs supplied cDNA or gDNA.

Study processing details: Cell counts per sample came from amplifying reference gene primers. Sequenced by immunoSEQ multiplex PCR; TCRdb stores in-frame clones only, minus some. That table is the source of V, J and clone size, and D and trimming were worked out from the DNA. The sample shows some 150,000 clones, 75% to 90% of them seen only once. The chain links TRBV27 to TRBJ2-1, with 10 bases aligning to TRBD2. The sample was peripheral blood. The receptor was isolated from a woman in her fifties or sixties with active COVID-19. DNA for the CDR3: TGTGCCAGCACCCATACTGCTAGCGGGAGTTACAATGAGCAGTTCTTC. Translating gives CASTHTASGSYNEQFF.